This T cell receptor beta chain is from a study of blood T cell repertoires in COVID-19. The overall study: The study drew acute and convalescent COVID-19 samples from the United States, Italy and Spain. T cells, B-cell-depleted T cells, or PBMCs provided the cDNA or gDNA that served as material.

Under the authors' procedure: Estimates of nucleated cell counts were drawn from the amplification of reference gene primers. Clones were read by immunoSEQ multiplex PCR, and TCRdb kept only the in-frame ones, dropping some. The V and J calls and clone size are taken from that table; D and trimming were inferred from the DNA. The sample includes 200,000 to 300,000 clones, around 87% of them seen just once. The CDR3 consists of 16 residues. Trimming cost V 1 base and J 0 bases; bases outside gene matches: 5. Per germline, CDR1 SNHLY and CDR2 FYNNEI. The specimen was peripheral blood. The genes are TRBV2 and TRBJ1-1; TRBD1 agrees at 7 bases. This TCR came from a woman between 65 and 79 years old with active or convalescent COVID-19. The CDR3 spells CASSEGGRGMNTEAFF. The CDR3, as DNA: TGTGCCAGCAGTGAAGGGGGCAGGGGGATGAACACTGAAGCTTTCTTT.